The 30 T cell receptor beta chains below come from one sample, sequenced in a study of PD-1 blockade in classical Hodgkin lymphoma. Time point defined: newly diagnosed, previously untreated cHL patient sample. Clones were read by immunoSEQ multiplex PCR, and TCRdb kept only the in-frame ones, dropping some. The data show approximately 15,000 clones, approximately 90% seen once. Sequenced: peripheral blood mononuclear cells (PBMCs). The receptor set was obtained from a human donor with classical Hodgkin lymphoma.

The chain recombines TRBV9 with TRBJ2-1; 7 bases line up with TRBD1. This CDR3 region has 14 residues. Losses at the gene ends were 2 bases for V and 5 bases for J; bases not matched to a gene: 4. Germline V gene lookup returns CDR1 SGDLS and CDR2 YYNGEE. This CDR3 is CASSVGQQNNEQFF. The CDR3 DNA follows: TGTGCCAGCAGCGTGGGACAGCAAAACAATGAGCAGTTCTTC.

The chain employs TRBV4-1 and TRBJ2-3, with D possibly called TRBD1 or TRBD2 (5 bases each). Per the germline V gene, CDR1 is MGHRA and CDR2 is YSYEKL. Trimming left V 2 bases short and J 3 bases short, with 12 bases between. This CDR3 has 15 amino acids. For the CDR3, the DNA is TGCGCCAGCAGCCAATTCGGGACCTTGACAGATACGCAGTATTTT. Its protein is CASSQFGTLTDTQYF.

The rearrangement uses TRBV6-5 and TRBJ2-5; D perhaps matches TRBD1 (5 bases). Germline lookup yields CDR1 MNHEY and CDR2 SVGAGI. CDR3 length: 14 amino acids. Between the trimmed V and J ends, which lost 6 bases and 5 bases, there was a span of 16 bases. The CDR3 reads CASRLRRGTETQYF. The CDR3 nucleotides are TGTGCCAGCAGACTCCGAAGGGGCACGGAGACCCAGTACTTC.

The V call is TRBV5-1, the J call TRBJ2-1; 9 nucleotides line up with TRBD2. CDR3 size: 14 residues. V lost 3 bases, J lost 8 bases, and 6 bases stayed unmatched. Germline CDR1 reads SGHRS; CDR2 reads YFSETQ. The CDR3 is CASSWTGLADEQFF. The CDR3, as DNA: TGCGCCAGCAGCTGGACGGGACTAGCCGATGAGCAGTTCTTC.

DNA for the CDR3: TGTGCCAGCAGTTTATCCGACGGGATCGGGCAAGAGACCCAGTACTTC. Its translation is CASSLSDGIGQETQYF. V usage is TRBV28 and J usage is TRBJ2-5; D may be TRBD2 (5 bases). The ends were cut back, 1 base at V and 2 bases at J, with 14 bases in the middle. Germline assignment: CDR1 MDHEN and CDR2 SYDVKM. CDR3 length: 16 amino acids.

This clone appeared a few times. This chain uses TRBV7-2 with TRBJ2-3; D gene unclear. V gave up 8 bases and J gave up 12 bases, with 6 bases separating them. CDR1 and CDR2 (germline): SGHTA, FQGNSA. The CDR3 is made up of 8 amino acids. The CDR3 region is CASPGQYF. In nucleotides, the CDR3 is TGTGCCAGCCCCGGCCAGTATTTT.

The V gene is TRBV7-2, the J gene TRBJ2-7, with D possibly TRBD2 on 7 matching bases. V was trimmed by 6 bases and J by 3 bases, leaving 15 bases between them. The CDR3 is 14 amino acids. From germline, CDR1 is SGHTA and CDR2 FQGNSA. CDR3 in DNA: TGTGCCAGCAGTGTAGGAGGGGGGGGCTACGAGCAGTACTTC. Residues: CASSVGGGGYEQYF.

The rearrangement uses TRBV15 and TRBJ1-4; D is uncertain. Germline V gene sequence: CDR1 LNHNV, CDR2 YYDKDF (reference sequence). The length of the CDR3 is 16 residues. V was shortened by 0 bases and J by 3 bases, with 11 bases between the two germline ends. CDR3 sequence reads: CATSRDRGSPNEKLFF. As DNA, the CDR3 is TGTGCCACCAGCAGAGATCGGGGTAGTCCTAATGAAAAACTGTTTTTT.

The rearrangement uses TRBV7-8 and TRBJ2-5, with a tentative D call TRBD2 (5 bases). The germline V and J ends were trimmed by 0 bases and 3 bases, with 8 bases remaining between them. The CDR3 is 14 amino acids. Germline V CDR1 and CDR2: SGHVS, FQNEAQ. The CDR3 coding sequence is TGTGCCAGCAGCTTAGCGGGAGACGAAGAGACCCAGTACTTC. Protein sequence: CASSLAGDEETQYF.

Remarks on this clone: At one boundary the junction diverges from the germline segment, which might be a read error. DNA of the CDR3: TGTGCCAGCAGCGTAAACCCCAGGGGCGAGAACACCGGGGAGCTATTTTTT. It is translated as CASSVNPRGENTGELFF. V is TRBV9 and J is TRBJ2-2, with a possible D match to TRBD1 (6 bases). There are 17 residues in the CDR3. Germline values: CDR1 SGDLS, CDR2 YYNGEE.

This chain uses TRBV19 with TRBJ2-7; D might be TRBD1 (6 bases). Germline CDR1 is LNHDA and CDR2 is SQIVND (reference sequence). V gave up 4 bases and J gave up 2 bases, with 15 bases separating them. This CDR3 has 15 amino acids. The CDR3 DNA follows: TGTGCCAGTAGTACCCTGACAGGTGTCACCTACGAGCAGTACTTC. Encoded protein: CASSTLTGVTYEQYF.

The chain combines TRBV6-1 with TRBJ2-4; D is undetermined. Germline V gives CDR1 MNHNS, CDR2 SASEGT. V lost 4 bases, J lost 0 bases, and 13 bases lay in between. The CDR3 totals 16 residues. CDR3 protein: CASSVGRPLAKNIQYF. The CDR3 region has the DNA TGTGCCAGCAGTGTAGGTAGACCCTTAGCCAAAAACATTCAGTACTTC.

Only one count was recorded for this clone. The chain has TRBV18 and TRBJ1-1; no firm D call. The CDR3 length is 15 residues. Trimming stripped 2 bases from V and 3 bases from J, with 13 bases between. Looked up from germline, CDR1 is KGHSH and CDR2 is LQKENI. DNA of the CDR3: TGTGCCAGCTCACCAACTCTCCCTAGGGACACTGAAGCTTTCTTT. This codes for CASSPTLPRDTEAFF.

The CDR3 is CASSPQGGDQPQHF. The CDR3 nucleotides read TGTGCCAGTAGCCCACAGGGTGGCGATCAGCCCCAGCATTTT. The chain joins TRBV19 to TRBJ1-5; D might be TRBD1 (6 bases). Trimming cost V 6 bases and J 5 bases, with 14 bases left between them. From germline, CDR1 is LNHDA and CDR2 SQIVND (reference sequence). The CDR3 length is 14 residues. The variable domain in full, completed from reference TRBV19 and TRBJ1-5, reads DGGITQSPKYLFRKEGQNVTLSCEQNLNHDAMYWYRQDPGQGLRLIYYSQIVNDFQKGDIAEGYSVSREKKESFPLTVTSAQKNPTAFYLCASSPQGGDQPQHFGDGTRLSIL.

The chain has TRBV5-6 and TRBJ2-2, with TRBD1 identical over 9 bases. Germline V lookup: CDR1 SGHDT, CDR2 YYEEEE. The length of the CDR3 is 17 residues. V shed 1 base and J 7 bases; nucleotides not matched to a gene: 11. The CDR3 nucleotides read TGTGCCAGCAGCTTGAGCACCGGGACAGGGTTAGGCGGGGAGCTGTTTTTT. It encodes CASSLSTGTGLGGELFF.

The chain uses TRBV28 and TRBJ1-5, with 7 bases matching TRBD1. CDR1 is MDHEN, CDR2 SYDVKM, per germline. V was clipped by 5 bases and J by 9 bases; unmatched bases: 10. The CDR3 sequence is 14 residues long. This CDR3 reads CASSQGGVVRPQHF. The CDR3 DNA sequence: TGTGCCAGCAGTCAGGGGGGCGTGGTTCGGCCCCAGCATTTT.

CDR3 protein: CASGRTGSSYEQYF. The CDR3 DNA is TGTGCCAGCGGACGGACAGGGAGCTCCTACGAGCAGTACTTC. The chain couples TRBV6-5 to TRBJ2-7; 8 positions match TRBD1. The germline V gene has CDR1 MNHEY and CDR2 SVGAGI. J was trimmed by 0 bases and V by 8 bases; bases with no gene match: 6. The CDR3 is made up of 14 amino acids.

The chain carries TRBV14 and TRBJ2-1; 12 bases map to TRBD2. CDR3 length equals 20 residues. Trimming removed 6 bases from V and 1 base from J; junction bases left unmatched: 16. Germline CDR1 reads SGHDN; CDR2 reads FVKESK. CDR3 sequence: CASSSRGRPSGRGSYNEQFF. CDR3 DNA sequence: TGTGCCAGCAGTTCCAGGGGGAGGCCTAGCGGGAGGGGGTCCTACAATGAGCAGTTCTTC.

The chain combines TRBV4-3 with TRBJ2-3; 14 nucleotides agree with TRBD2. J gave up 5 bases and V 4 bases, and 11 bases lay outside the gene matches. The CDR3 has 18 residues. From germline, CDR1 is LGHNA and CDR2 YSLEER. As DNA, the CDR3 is TGCGCCAGCAGCCTAGGACTAGCGGGAGGTCTCGCGGGAGATACGCAGTATTTT. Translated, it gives CASSLGLAGGLAGDTQYF.

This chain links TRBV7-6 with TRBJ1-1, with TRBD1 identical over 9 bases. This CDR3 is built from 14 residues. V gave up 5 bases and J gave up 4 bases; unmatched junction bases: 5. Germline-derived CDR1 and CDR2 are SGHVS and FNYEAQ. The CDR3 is CASSRDRESTEAFF. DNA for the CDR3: TGTGCCAGCAGCCGGGACAGGGAGTCCACTGAAGCTTTCTTT.

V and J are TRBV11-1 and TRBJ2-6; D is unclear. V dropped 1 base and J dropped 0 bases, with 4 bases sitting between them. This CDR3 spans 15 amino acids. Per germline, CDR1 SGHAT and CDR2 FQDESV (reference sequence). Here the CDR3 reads CASSLDGSGANVLTF. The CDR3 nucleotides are TGTGCCAGCAGCTTAGACGGCTCTGGGGCCAACGTCCTGACTTTC.

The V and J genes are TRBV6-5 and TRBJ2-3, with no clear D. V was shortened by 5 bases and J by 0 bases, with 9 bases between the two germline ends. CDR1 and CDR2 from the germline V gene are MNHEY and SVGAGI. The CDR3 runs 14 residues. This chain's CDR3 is CASSLSYSTDTQYF. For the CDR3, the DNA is TGTGCCAGCAGTCTAAGTTACAGCACAGATACGCAGTATTTT.

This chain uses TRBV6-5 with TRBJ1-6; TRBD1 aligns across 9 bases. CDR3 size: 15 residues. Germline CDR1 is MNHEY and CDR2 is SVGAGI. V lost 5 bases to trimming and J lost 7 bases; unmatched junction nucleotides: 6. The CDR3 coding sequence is TGTGCCAGCAGTCGAAGGGACAGGGCGAATTCACCCCTCCACTTT. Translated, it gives CASSRRDRANSPLHF.

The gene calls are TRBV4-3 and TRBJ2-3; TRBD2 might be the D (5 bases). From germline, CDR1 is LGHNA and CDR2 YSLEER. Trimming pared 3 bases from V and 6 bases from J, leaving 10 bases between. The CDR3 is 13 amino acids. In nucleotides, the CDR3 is TGCGCCAGCAGCCAGCTCTTAGCGGATACGCAGTATTTT. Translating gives CASSQLLADTQYF.

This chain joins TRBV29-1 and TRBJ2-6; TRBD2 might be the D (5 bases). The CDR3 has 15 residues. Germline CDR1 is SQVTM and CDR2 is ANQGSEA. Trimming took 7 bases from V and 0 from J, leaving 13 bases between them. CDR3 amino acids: CSAGWAISGANVLTF. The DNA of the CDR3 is TGCAGCGCGGGGTGGGCGATCTCTGGGGCCAACGTCCTGACTTTC. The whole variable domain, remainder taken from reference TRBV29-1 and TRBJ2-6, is SAVISQKPSRDICQRGTSLTIQCQVDSQVTMMFWYRQQPGQSLTLIATANQGSEATYESGFVIDKFPISRPNLTFSTLTVSNMSPEDSSIYLCSAGWAISGANVLTFGAGSRLTVL.

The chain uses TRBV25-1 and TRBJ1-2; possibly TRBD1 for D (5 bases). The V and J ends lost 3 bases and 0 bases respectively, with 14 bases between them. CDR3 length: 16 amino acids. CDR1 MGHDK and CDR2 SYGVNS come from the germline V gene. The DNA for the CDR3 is TGTGCCAGCAGTGACAGCCGACAGCCCGCTAACTATGGCTACACCTTC. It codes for CASSDSRQPANYGYTF.

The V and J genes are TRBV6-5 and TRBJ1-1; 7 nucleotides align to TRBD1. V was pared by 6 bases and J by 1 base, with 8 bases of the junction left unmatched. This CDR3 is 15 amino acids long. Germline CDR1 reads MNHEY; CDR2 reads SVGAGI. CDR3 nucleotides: TGTGCCAGCAGACGGGGACAGCGAAAGAACACTGAAGCTTTCTTT. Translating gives CASRRGQRKNTEAFF.

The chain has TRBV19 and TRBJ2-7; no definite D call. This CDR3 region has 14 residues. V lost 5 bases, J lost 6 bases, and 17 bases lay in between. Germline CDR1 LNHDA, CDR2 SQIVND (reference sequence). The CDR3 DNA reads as TGTGCCAGTAGTGGACGGCTCCCCCCTGCCGAGCAGTACTTC. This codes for CASSGRLPPAEQYF.

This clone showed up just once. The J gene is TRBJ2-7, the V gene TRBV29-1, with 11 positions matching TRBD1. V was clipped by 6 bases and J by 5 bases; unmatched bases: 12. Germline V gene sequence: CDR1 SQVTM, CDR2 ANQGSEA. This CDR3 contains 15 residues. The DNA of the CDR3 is TGCAGCGTCGCCCGAGGGACAGGGGGACTGAACGAGCAGTACTTC. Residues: CSVARGTGGLNEQYF.

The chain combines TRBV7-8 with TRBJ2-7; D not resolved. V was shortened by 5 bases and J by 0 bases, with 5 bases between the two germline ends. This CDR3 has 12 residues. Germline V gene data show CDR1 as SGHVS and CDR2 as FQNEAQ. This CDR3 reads CASSQNSYEQYF. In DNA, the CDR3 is TGTGCCAGCAGCCAGAACTCCTACGAGCAGTACTTC.